The 12 T cell receptor beta chains given below trace back to one sample, sequenced in a study of response to subunit inactivated influenza vaccine (dated by TCRdb to the late 2010s). Library prep was done by RT-PCR. Sequencing took place on an Illumina HiSeq 2500. TCRdb's own reprocessing of the public reads used fastp at Q25 and MiXCR and kept productive beta chains. Entries are consolidated by CDR3 protein sequence, retaining the most common genes and DNA. Across this sample there are hundreds of thousands of distinct CDR3 sequences, with roughly 13% seen only once. Of the sample, less than 9% falls within the top ten clones. The source material was PBMCs from blood, sampled roughly 2 weeks before vaccination. The source is a man aged 45 to 65 who received an inactivated influenza vaccine. Donor details come from another sample of the same person, matched by shared clones.

This clonotype showed up just a few times. This chain links TRBV10-3 with TRBJ2-3; D unresolved. This CDR3 contains 12 residues. The V end lost 5 bases, the J end lost 6 bases, and 9 bases lay between the germline ends. Looked up from germline, CDR1 is ENHRY and CDR2 is SYGVKD. Written as DNA, the CDR3 is TGTGCCATCAGTCGTCTGGCGGATACGCAGTATTTT. Residues: CAISRLADTQYF.

V is TRBV3-1 and J is TRBJ1-1; 7 bases agree with TRBD1. The length of the CDR3 is 16 residues. Germline values: CDR1 LGHDT, CDR2 YNNKEL (reference sequence). V lost 4 bases to trimming and J lost 0 bases; unmatched junction nucleotides: 8. The CDR3 loop reads CASSLQGTVMNTEAFF. The CDR3 region has the DNA TGTGCCAGCAGCCTGCAGGGGACAGTCATGAACACTGAAGCTTTCTTT.

The CDR3 sequence: CASGDSIFNTGELFF. CDR3 DNA: TGTGCCAGCGGCGACAGCATCTTCAACACCGGGGAGCTGTTTTTT. The chain links TRBV6-1 to TRBJ2-2, with a possible D match to TRBD1 (5 bases). Germline V gene lookup returns CDR1 MNHNS and CDR2 SASEGT. V was shortened by 8 bases and J by 2 bases, with 15 bases between the two germline ends. The CDR3 has 15 amino acids.

The chain combines TRBV12-3 or TRBV12-4 with TRBJ2-7; 8 bases fit TRBD1. J was trimmed by 3 bases and V by 4 bases; bases with no gene match: 2. There are 13 residues in the CDR3. The CDR3 sequence: CASSWDRNYEQYF. The CDR3 DNA is TGTGCCAGCAGTTGGGACAGGAACTACGAGCAGTACTTC.

This clonotype was counted between two and nine times. V is TRBV20-1 and J is TRBJ2-7; 13 bases line up with TRBD2. V gave up 3 bases and J gave up 5 bases; unmatched junction bases: 7. Germline CDR1 is DFQATT and CDR2 is SNEGSKA (reference sequence). This CDR3 region has 15 residues. This CDR3 is CSASGTSGMSNEQYF. The CDR3 nucleotides are TGCAGTGCTAGCGGGACTAGCGGGATGTCCAACGAGCAGTACTTC.

This clonotype occurred a few times. This rearrangement joins TRBV5-1 to TRBJ2-7; no clear D. This CDR3 is 16 amino acids long. The ends were cut back, 0 bases at V and 0 bases at J, with 13 bases in the middle. Per the germline V gene, CDR1 is SGHRS and CDR2 is YFSETQ. CDR3 region: CASSLAAASPSYEQYF. In nucleotides, the CDR3 is TGCGCCAGCAGCTTGGCTGCGGCCTCCCCCTCCTACGAGCAGTACTTC.

This clonotype came up a few times. This chain uses TRBV7-8 with TRBJ2-7; 8 nucleotides agree with TRBD1. Germline loops: CDR1 SGHVS, CDR2 FQNEAQ. There are 14 residues in the CDR3. The junction had 4 bases not matched to a gene; V was cut back by 4 bases and J by 2 bases. CDR3 in amino acids: CASSYSGQAYEQYF. The CDR3 coding sequence is TGTGCCAGCAGCTACTCGGGACAGGCCTACGAGCAGTACTTC. The full variable domain, in which reference TRBV7-8 and TRBJ2-7 provide the parts outside the CDR3, is GAGVSQSPRYKVAKRGQDVALRCDPISGHVSLFWYQQALGQGPEFLTYFQNEAQLDKSGLPSDRFFAERPEGSVSTLKIQRTQQEDSAVYLCASSYSGQAYEQYFGPGTRLTVT.

The sample holds one count of this clonotype. The chain is built from TRBV29-1 and TRBJ2-3; D gene ambiguous. CDR1 and CDR2 (germline): SQVTM, ANQGSEA. Trimming removed 7 bases from V and 6 bases from J, with 11 bases in between. The CDR3 runs 11 residues. In DNA form, the CDR3 reads TGCAGCGCCAACCTCGGGGATACGCAGTATTTT. Its protein is CSANLGDTQYF.

V and J are TRBV4-2 and TRBJ2-7; 13 positions agree with TRBD2. V lost 6 bases, J lost 4 bases, and 6 bases stayed unmatched. The CDR3 extends over 15 amino acids. Germline values: CDR1 LGHNA, CDR2 YNFKEQ. The CDR3 sequence is CASSPGLAGHYEQYF. CDR3 DNA: TGTGCCAGCAGTCCGGGACTAGCGGGGCATTACGAGCAGTACTTC.

Ten or more counts support this clonotype. The J gene is TRBJ1-5, the V gene TRBV7-9; a possible D gene is TRBD1 (6 bases). Germline V gene data show CDR1 as SEHNR and CDR2 as FQNEAQ (reference sequence). Trimming cost V 1 base and J 0 bases, with 10 bases left between them. There are 16 residues in the CDR3. The CDR3, as DNA: TGTGCCAGCAGCTTAGGGACAGTATATAGCAATCAGCCCCAGCATTTT. Protein product: CASSLGTVYSNQPQHF.

The table lists this clonotype with many counts. The chain has TRBV2 and TRBJ2-3; 11 nucleotides agree with TRBD2. This CDR3 spans 16 amino acids. The trim removed 6 bases at V and 3 bases at J, leaving 8 bases unmatched. From germline, CDR1 is SNHLY and CDR2 FYNNEI. The CDR3 region is CASSPLGLAGTDTQYF. In DNA, the CDR3 is TGTGCCAGCAGCCCCCTAGGACTAGCGGGTACAGATACGCAGTATTTT.

The chain has TRBV5-1 and TRBJ1-2; weak D call: TRBD1 (5 bases). Germline V gene sequence: CDR1 SGHRS, CDR2 YFSETQ. CDR3 size: 15 residues. The germline V and J ends were trimmed by 5 bases and 3 bases, with 17 bases remaining between them. In nucleotides, the CDR3 is TGCGCCAGCAGTTCGAGCGGGGGGAAGGACTATGGCTACACCTTC. Translated, it gives CASSSSGGKDYGYTF.